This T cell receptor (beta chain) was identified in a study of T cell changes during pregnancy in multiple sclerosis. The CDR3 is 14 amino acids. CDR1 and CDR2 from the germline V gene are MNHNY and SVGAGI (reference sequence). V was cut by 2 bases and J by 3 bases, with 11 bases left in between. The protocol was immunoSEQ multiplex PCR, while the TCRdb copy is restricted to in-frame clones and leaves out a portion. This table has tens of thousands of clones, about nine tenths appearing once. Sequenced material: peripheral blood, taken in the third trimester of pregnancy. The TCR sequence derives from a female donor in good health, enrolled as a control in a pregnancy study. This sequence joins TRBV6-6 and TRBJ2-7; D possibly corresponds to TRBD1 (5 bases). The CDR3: CASSYGQGGYEQYF. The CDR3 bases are TGTGCCAGCAGTTACGGCCAGGGCGGCTACGAGCAGTACTTC.